The clone carrying this T cell receptor beta chain was recorded many times. No antigen is known for it. The data originate from a study of T cells in Graves' hyperthyroidism and ophthalmopathy. TCR beta CDR3 sequences were amplified from RNA transcripts. Initially, a first-round RT-PCR of the TCR CDR3 employed the HTBI primer set. TCRdb processed the multiplex PCR reads anew with MiXCR; each CDR3 protein has one entry. The table lists about 250,000 distinct CDR3 sequences, nearly 15% of them singletons, with more than 30% in the top ten. Trimming pared 3 bases from V and 4 bases from J, leaving 15 bases between. This CDR3 comprises 15 residues. Points from the study as a whole: The blood repertoire included most of the expanded thyroid clonotypes above 0.001.

The TCR comes from a woman aged 50 to 60 with Graves' hyperthyroidism that later progressed to Graves' ophthalmopathy. The chain combines TRBV12-3 or TRBV12-4 with TRBJ1-1; D may be TRBD1 (5 bases). The sequenced sample was blood. In DNA, the CDR3 is TGTGCCAGCAGTTTCGAAGAGGGGACGGGCACTGAAGCTTTCTTT. It encodes CASSFEEGTGTEAFF.